The 12 T cell receptor beta chains listed next were all sequenced from one sample in a study of blood T cell repertoires in COVID-19. The data were produced by immunoSEQ multiplex PCR, yet TCRdb's version contains in-frame clones alone and is incomplete. The sample holds roughly 240,000 clones; approximately 90% are singletons and the top ten take approximately 0.9%. The sequencing sample was made of PBMCs or T cells enriched from blood (not recorded which). The receptors were sampled from a man aged 50 to 60 who had been exposed to COVID-19.

This chain joins TRBV27 and TRBJ1-1; no reliable D call. Germline V gene data show CDR1 as MNHEY and CDR2 as SMNVEV (reference sequence). Trimming stripped 5 bases from V and 3 bases from J, with 16 bases between. There are 15 residues in the CDR3. DNA for the CDR3: TGTGCCAGCAGTAAAATAAGGGAGGTAGACACTGAAGCTTTCTTT. As protein: CASSKIREVDTEAFF.

Concerning this clone: The junction differs from germline at one of its ends, possibly a read error. The chain recombines TRBV18 with TRBJ1-1; D unresolved. The CDR3 sequence is 13 residues long. Germline V gene lookup returns CDR1 KGHSH and CDR2 LQKENI. The CDR3 sequence: CASSPPVPGEAFF. The CDR3 bases are TGTGCCAGCTCTCCACCGGTACCAGGTGAAGCTTTCTTT.

The V and J genes are TRBV7-3 and TRBJ1-2; possible D gene TRBD1, 5 bases. Germline assignment: CDR1 SGHTA and CDR2 FQGTGA. V shed 5 bases and J shed 4 bases, with 11 bases lying between them. The CDR3 is 13 residues long. The CDR3 region is CASSQGLSYGYTF. For the CDR3, the DNA is TGTGCCAGCAGCCAGGGACTGAGCTATGGCTACACCTTC.

This chain links TRBV7-2 with TRBJ1-1; 7 nucleotides line up with TRBD1. The CDR3 spans 15 residues. The V segment lost 2 bases and the J segment 3 bases; nucleotides outside the gene matches: 6. CDR1 and CDR2 from the germline V gene are SGHTA and FQGNSA. CDR3 protein: CASSLSQGRDTEAFF. CDR3 sequence (DNA): TGTGCCAGCAGCTTATCACAGGGGCGGGACACTGAAGCTTTCTTT.

The genes are TRBV6-5 and TRBJ1-2, with D perhaps TRBD1 (6 bases). The CDR3 is made up of 13 amino acids. V lost 4 bases and J lost 5, with 11 bases in between. Per germline, CDR1 MNHEY and CDR2 SVGAGI. The CDR3 region has the DNA TGTGCCAGCAGTTCCGGGACAAAATATGGCTACACCTTC. This encodes CASSSGTKYGYTF.

This chain uses TRBV4-2 with TRBJ2-4, with 9 bases fitting TRBD1. Germline CDR1 reads LGHNA; CDR2 reads YNFKEQ. V shed 2 bases, J shed 9 bases, and the junction held 8 bases outside the gene matches. The CDR3 covers 15 residues. Written as DNA, the CDR3 is TGTGCCAGCAGCCAATATGACAGGGGGTTGGTCATTCAGTACTTC. Translated: CASSQYDRGLVIQYF.

J is TRBJ2-7 and V is TRBV28; unclear D gene. Germline V gene lookup returns CDR1 MDHEN and CDR2 SYDVKM. The CDR3 has 12 residues. Trimming removed 4 bases at V and 0 bases at J, with 4 bases between. The CDR3 nucleotides are TGTGCCAGCAGTTCCGTCTCCTACGAGCAGTACTTC. This translates into CASSSVSYEQYF.

V usage is TRBV27 and J usage is TRBJ1-1, with D unclear. Germline V gene lookup returns CDR1 MNHEY and CDR2 SMNVEV (reference sequence). CDR3 length: 13 amino acids. V was shortened by 0 bases and J by 7 bases, with 9 bases between the two germline ends. The DNA of the CDR3 is TGTGCCAGCAGTTTATCGAGGCTAAGTGAAGCTTTCTTT. This sequence encodes CASSLSRLSEAFF.

The chain uses TRBV2 and TRBJ2-2; D is possibly TRBD2 (5 bases). The germline CDR1 and CDR2 sequences are SNHLY and FYNNEI. Deletions cut 1 base from V and 4 bases from J, with 10 bases between. This CDR3 comprises 15 residues. The CDR3 loop reads CASSEVSSTTGELFF. CDR3 DNA: TGTGCCAGCAGTGAAGTATCTAGCACCACCGGGGAGCTGTTTTTT.

The chain's CDR3 is CASRSGANYGYTF. The CDR3 coding sequence is TGTGCCAGCAGATCCGGGGCTAACTATGGCTACACCTTC. This rearrangement joins TRBV12-3 or TRBV12-4 to TRBJ1-2; D is unresolved. There are 13 residues in the CDR3. V dropped 6 bases and J dropped 0 bases, with 8 bases sitting between them.

The chain is built from TRBV2 and TRBJ1-5, with a possible D match to TRBD1 (5 bases). The CDR3 has 14 residues. Germline CDR1 SNHLY, CDR2 FYNNEI. Trimming stripped 3 bases from V and 6 bases from J, with 12 bases between. Here the CDR3 reads CASSDRASGQPQHF. As DNA, the CDR3 is TGTGCCAGCAGTGACAGGGCATCCGGTCAGCCCCAGCATTTT.

The chain employs TRBV2 and TRBJ1-5, with 8 bases matching TRBD1. J lost 5 bases, V lost 7 bases, and 7 bases had no gene match. The CDR3 totals 14 residues. Germline CDR1 reads SNHLY; CDR2 reads FYNNEI. CDR3 protein: CASTAGQGDQPQHF. The CDR3 DNA reads as TGTGCCAGCACCGCAGGACAGGGAGATCAGCCCCAGCATTTT.